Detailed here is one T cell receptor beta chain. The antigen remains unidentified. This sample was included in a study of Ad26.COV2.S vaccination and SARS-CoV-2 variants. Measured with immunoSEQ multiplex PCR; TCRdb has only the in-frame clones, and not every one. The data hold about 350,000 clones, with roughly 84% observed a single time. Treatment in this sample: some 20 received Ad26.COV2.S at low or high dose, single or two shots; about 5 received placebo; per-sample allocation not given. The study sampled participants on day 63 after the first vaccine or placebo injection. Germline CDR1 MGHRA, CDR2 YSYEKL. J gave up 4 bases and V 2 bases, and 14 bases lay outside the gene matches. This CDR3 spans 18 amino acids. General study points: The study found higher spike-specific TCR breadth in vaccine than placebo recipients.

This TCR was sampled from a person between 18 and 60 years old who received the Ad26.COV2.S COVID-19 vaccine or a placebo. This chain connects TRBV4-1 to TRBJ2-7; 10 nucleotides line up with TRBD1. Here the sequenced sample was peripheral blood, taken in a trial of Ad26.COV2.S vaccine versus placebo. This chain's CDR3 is CASSQLINTGTGAYEQYF. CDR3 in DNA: TGCGCCAGCAGCCAACTTATCAACACCGGGACAGGGGCTTACGAGCAGTACTTC.